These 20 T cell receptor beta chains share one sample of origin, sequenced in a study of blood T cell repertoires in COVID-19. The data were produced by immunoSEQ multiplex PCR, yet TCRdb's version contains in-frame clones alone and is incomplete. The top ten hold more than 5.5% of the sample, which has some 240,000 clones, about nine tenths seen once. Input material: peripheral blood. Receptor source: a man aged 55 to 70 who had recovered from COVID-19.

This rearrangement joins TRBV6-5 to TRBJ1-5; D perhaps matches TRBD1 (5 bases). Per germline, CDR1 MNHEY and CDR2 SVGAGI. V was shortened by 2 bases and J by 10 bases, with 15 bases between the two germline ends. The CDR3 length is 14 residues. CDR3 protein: CASSYRPGQGPQHF. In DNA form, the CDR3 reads TGTGCCAGCAGTTACAGGCCAGGGCAAGGACCCCAGCATTTT.

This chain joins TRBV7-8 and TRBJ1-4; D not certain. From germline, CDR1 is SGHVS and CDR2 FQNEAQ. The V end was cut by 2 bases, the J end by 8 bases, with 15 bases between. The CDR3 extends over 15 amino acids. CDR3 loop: CASSLTVGDQEKLFF. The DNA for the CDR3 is TGTGCCAGCAGCTTAACCGTCGGGGATCAGGAAAAACTGTTTTTT.

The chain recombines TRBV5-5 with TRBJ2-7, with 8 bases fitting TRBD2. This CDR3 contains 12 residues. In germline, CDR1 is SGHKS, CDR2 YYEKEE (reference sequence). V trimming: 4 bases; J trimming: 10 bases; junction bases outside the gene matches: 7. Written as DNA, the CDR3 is TGTGCCAGCAGCGCCGGGGGGGACGTACAGTACTTC. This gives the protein CASSAGGDVQYF. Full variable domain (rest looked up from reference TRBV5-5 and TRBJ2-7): DAGVTQSPTHLIKTRGQQVTLRCSPISGHKSVSWYQQVLGQGPQFIFQYYEKEERGRGNFPDRFSARQFPNYSSELNVNALLLGDSALYLCASSAGGDVQYFGPGTRLTVT.

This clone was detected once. The chain's CDR3 is CASSYSGRMNTEAFF. In DNA, the CDR3 is TGTGCCAGCAGTTACTCGGGGCGGATGAACACTGAAGCTTTCTTT. The V call is TRBV6-2 or TRBV6-3, the J call TRBJ1-1, with D perhaps matching TRBD1 (5 bases). Trimming removed 0 bases from V and 0 bases from J, with 8 bases in between. Germline lookup yields CDR1 MNHEY and CDR2 SVGEGT. This CDR3 is 15 amino acids long.

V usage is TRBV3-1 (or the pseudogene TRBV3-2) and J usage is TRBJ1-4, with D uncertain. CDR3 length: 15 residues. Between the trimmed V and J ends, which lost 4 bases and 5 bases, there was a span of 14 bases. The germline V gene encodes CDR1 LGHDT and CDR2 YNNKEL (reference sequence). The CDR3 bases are TGTGCCAGCAGCCTCGGGGTAGGGCGGAATGAAAAACTGTTTTTT. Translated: CASSLGVGRNEKLFF.

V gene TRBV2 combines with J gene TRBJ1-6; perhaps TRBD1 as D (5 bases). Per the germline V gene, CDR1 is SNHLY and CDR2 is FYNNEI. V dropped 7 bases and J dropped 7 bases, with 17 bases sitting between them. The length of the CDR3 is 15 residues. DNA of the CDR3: TGTGCCAGCACCCCCCTCACAGGTGGAAATTCACCCCTCCACTTT. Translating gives CASTPLTGGNSPLHF.

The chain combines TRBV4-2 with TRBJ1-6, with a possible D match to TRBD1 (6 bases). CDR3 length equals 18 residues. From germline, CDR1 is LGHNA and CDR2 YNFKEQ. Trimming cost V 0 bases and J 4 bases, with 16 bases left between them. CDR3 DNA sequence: TGTGCCAGCAGCCAAGATGTCGCCAGGGGCGAGTATAATTCACCCCTCCACTTT. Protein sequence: CASSQDVARGEYNSPLHF.

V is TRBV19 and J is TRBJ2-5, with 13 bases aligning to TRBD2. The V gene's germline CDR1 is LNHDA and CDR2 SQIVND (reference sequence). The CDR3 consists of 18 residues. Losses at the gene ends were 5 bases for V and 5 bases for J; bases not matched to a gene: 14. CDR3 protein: CASSSVPGTSGIRETQYF. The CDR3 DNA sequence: TGTGCCAGTAGTTCCGTACCCGGGACTAGCGGGATTAGGGAGACCCAGTACTTC.

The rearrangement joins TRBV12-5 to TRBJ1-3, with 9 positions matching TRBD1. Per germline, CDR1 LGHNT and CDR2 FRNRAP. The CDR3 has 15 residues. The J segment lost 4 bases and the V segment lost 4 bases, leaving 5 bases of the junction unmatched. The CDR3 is CASGSDRGGGNTIYF. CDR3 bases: TGTGCTAGTGGTTCGGACAGGGGAGGAGGAAACACCATATATTTT.

This chain's CDR3 is CASSHRGDGYTF. The DNA for the CDR3 is TGTGCCAGCAGCCACAGGGGTGACGGCTACACCTTC. The rearrangement links TRBV7-6 to TRBJ1-2; TRBD1 aligns across 7 bases. After removal of 5 bases from V and 8 bases from J, the junction contained 5 bases not matched to a gene. Germline V gene lookup returns CDR1 SGHVS and CDR2 FNYEAQ. This CDR3 spans 12 amino acids.

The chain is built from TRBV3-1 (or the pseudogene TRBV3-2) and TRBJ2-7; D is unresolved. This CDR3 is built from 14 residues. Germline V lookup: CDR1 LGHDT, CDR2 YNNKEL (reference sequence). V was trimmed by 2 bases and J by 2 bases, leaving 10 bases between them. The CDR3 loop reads CASSQTSTAYEQYF. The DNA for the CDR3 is TGTGCCAGCAGCCAAACCTCCACAGCCTACGAGCAGTACTTC.

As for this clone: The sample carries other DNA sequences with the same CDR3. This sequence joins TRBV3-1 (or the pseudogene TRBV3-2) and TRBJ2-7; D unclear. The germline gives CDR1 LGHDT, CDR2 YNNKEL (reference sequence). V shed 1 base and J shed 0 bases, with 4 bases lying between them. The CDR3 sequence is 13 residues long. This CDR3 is CASSQAFSYEQYF. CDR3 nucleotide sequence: TGTGCCAGCAGCCAAGCTTTCTCCTACGAGCAGTACTTC.

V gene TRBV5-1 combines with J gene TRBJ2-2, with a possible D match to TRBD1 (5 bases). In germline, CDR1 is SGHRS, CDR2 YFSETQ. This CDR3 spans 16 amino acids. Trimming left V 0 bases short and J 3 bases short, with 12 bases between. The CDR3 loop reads CASSLEGVGYTGELFF. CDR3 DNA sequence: TGCGCCAGCAGCTTGGAAGGGGTTGGGTACACCGGGGAGCTGTTTTTT.

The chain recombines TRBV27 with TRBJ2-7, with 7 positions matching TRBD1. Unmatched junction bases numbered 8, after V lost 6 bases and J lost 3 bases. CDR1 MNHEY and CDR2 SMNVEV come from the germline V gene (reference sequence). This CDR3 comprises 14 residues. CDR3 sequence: CASSIQGPYYEQYF. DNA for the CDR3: TGTGCCAGCAGCATACAGGGGCCCTACTACGAGCAGTACTTC.

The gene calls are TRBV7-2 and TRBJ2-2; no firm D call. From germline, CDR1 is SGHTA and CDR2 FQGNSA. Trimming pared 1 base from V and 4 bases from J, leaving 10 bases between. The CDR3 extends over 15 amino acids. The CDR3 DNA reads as TGTGCCAGCAGCTTAGTACAGAGAGTCACCGGGGAGCTGTTTTTT. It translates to CASSLVQRVTGELFF.

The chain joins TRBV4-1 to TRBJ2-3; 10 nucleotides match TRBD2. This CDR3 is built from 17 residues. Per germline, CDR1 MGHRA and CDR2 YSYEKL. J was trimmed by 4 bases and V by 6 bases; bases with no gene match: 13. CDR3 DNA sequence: TGCGCCAGCAGACCTCTAGAGCGGGGGGGCAGGGCAGATACGCAGTATTTT. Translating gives CASRPLERGGRADTQYF.

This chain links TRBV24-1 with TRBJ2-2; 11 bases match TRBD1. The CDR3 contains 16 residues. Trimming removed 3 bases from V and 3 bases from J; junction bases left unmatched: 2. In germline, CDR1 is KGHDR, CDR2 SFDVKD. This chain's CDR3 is CATSDGGQGDTGELFF. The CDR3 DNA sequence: TGTGCCACCAGTGATGGGGGACAGGGGGACACCGGGGAGCTGTTTTTT.

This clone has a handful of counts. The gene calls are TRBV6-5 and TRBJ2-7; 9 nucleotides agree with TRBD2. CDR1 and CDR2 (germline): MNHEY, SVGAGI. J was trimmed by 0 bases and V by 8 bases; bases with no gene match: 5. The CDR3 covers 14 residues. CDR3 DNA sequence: TGTGCCAGCTGGGGACTAGCTAGCTCCTACGAGCAGTACTTC. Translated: CASWGLASSYEQYF.

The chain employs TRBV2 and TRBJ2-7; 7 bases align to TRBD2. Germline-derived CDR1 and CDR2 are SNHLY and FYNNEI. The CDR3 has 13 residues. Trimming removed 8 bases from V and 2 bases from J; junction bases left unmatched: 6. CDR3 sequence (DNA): TGTGCCAGCGGGGCTAGCGGCCCCTACGAGCAGTACTTC. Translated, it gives CASGASGPYEQYF.

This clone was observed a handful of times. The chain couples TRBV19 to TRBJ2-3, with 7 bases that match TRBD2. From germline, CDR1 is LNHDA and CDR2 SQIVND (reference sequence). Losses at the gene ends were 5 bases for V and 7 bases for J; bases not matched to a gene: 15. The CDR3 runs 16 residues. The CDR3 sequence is CASSYYEGRVGNTQYF. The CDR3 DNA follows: TGTGCCAGTAGTTATTATGAGGGGAGGGTCGGAAATACGCAGTATTTT.